Following are 21 T cell receptor beta chains from one sample sequenced in a study of blood T cell repertoires in COVID-19. TCRdb's copy holds only in-frame clones and misses some; the assay was immunoSEQ multiplex PCR. The sample has roughly 400,000 clones; about 88% are singletons. What was sequenced was PBMCs or T cells enriched from blood (not recorded which). The receptors were sampled from a woman aged 18-29 years who had been exposed to COVID-19.

The genes are TRBV30 and TRBJ1-1, with 8 positions matching TRBD1. The J segment lost 4 bases and the V segment lost 7 bases, leaving 5 bases of the junction unmatched. CDR1 is GTSNPN, CDR2 SVGIG, per germline (reference sequence). This CDR3 is built from 12 residues. The CDR3 nucleotides read TGTGCCTTCGACAGGGGTGGCACTGAAGCTTTCTTT. This gives the protein CAFDRGGTEAFF.

The chain couples TRBV5-6 to TRBJ1-2, with 7 bases identical to TRBD1. V trimming: 2 bases; J trimming: 7 bases; junction bases outside the gene matches: 8. The V gene's germline CDR1 is SGHDT and CDR2 YYEEEE. The CDR3 length is 14 residues. In DNA, the CDR3 is TGTGCCAGCAGCTTCCAAGGGGGCACGGGTGGCTACACCTTC. Translated, it gives CASSFQGGTGGYTF.

V is TRBV18 and J is TRBJ1-2; TRBD1 aligns across 7 bases. V was clipped by 2 bases and J by 8 bases; unmatched bases: 11. From germline, CDR1 is KGHSH and CDR2 LQKENI. This CDR3 is 15 amino acids long. The DNA of the CDR3 is TGTGCCAGCTCACCAAGGGGTGCAGGGGGACAAGGCTACACCTTC. It encodes CASSPRGAGGQGYTF.

V usage is TRBV6-5 and J usage is TRBJ2-2; a possible D gene is TRBD2 (5 bases). Trimming cost V 6 bases and J 3 bases, with 14 bases left between them. Germline values: CDR1 MNHEY, CDR2 SVGAGI. The CDR3 consists of 15 residues. CDR3 sequence: CASRVAGWDTGELFF. The DNA of the CDR3 is TGTGCCAGCAGAGTGGCGGGTTGGGACACCGGGGAGCTGTTTTTT.

This clone was observed once. This sequence joins TRBV5-6 and TRBJ2-3; D gene uncertain. The germline V gene has CDR1 SGHDT and CDR2 YYEEEE. The V gene lost 1 base and the J gene lost 5 bases, with 8 bases spanning the gap. This CDR3 contains 13 residues. This CDR3 is CASSLFPEDTQYF. The CDR3 DNA reads as TGTGCCAGCAGCTTGTTCCCAGAAGATACGCAGTATTTT.

This chain uses TRBV7-9 with TRBJ2-5, with 7 bases aligning to TRBD1. There are 15 residues in the CDR3. Germline CDR1 is SEHNR and CDR2 is FQNEAQ (reference sequence). V shed 5 bases and J 5 bases; nucleotides not matched to a gene: 11. The CDR3 loop reads CASSARLGGAETQYF. CDR3 in DNA: TGTGCCAGCAGCGCCCGGCTAGGGGGCGCTGAGACCCAGTACTTC.

The V call is TRBV18, the J call TRBJ1-1; D may be TRBD1 (6 bases). Trimming shortened V by 1 base and J by 7 bases, and 13 bases separated the two germline ends. The CDR3 runs to 14 residues. Germline CDR1 KGHSH, CDR2 LQKENI. The chain's CDR3 is CASSPRGGQGEAFF. DNA of the CDR3: TGTGCCAGCTCACCACGGGGGGGGCAGGGTGAAGCTTTCTTT.

The chain is built from TRBV27 and TRBJ2-5, with D unresolved. V gave up 2 bases and J gave up 4 bases, with 8 bases separating them. This CDR3 is built from 13 residues. The germline V gene has CDR1 MNHEY and CDR2 SMNVEV (reference sequence). This CDR3 is CASSLHLRETQYF. For the CDR3, the DNA is TGTGCCAGCAGTTTACACTTACGAGAGACCCAGTACTTC.

This chain uses TRBV7-3 with TRBJ2-1; 9 nucleotides match TRBD2. Germline trimming cut 2 bases from V and 7 bases from J; bases unmatched to any gene: 3. This CDR3 comprises 14 residues. Germline V gene data show CDR1 as SGHTA and CDR2 as FQGTGA. CDR3 sequence reads: CASSLGLAGNEQFF. The CDR3 DNA follows: TGTGCCAGCAGCTTAGGGCTAGCGGGAAATGAGCAGTTCTTC.

The chain is built from TRBV9 and TRBJ2-7; the match to TRBD2 covers 13 bases. Looked up from germline, CDR1 is SGDLS and CDR2 is YYNGEE. The CDR3 contains 14 residues. Germline trimming cut 3 bases from V and 6 bases from J; bases unmatched to any gene: 3. The CDR3 reads CASSGGLAGPEQYF. The CDR3 DNA reads as TGTGCCAGCAGCGGGGGACTAGCGGGGCCCGAGCAGTACTTC.

The rearrangement links TRBV6-1 to TRBJ1-2, with D unclear. The ends were cut back, 2 bases at V and 5 bases at J, with 15 bases in the middle. Germline V gene data show CDR1 as MNHNS and CDR2 as SASEGT. The CDR3 runs 15 residues. CDR3 loop: CASSERTRLGYGYTF. The CDR3 nucleotides read TGTGCCAGCAGTGAACGGACTCGCCTCGGGTATGGCTACACCTTC.

This clone occurred once. The genes are TRBV6-5 and TRBJ2-2; D might be TRBD2 (5 bases). The length of the CDR3 is 14 residues. Per the germline V gene, CDR1 is MNHEY and CDR2 is SVGAGI. V was cut by 6 bases and J by 6 bases, with 14 bases left in between. DNA of the CDR3: TGTGCCAGCAGGCGCGGGTCCGTGCCCGGGGAGCTGTTTTTT. This encodes CASRRGSVPGELFF.

The V and J genes are TRBV9 and TRBJ2-3; D is perhaps TRBD1 (5 bases). The V gene lost 2 bases and the J gene lost 1 base, with 11 bases spanning the gap. Germline CDR1 SGDLS, CDR2 YYNGEE. The CDR3 is 15 residues long. CDR3 in DNA: TGTGCCAGCAGCGTTGAGTGGGGCCGCACAGATACGCAGTATTTT. This translates into CASSVEWGRTDTQYF.

This chain links TRBV29-1 with TRBJ2-7; D gene uncertain. V lost 5 bases to trimming and J lost 1 base, with 15 bases between them. The CDR3 length is 14 residues. The V gene's germline CDR1 is SQVTM and CDR2 ANQGSEA. CDR3 amino acids: CSVSILSPSYEQYF. In nucleotides, the CDR3 is TGCAGCGTTTCCATCCTAAGTCCTTCCTACGAGCAGTACTTC.

This chain links TRBV27 with TRBJ2-1; 8 nucleotides agree with TRBD2. V was pared by 9 bases and J by 0 bases, with 4 bases of the junction left unmatched. The CDR3 sequence is 14 residues long. CDR1 and CDR2 (germline): MNHEY, SMNVEV (reference sequence). DNA for the CDR3: TGTGCCAGTTACGGGGGGGGCTCCTACAATGAGCAGTTCTTC. Translated, it gives CASYGGGSYNEQFF.

CDR3 region: CARSLEGQRQPQHF. In nucleotides, the CDR3 is TGCGCCAGGTCCCTAGAGGGACAGCGGCAGCCCCAGCATTTT. The chain combines TRBV23-1 with TRBJ1-5; TRBD1 matches at 7 bases. TRBV23-1 counts as an open reading frame of uncertain function. The V segment lost 9 bases and the J segment 7 bases; nucleotides outside the gene matches: 12. CDR3 length: 14 amino acids.

The chain couples TRBV27 to TRBJ2-1, with 9 bases that match TRBD2. J gave up 4 bases and V 1 base, and 5 bases lay outside the gene matches. Germline CDR1 and CDR2: MNHEY and SMNVEV (reference sequence). The CDR3 has 16 amino acids. Here the CDR3 reads CASSLLGTSTYNEQFF. Written as DNA, the CDR3 is TGTGCCAGCAGTTTATTAGGGACTAGCACTTACAATGAGCAGTTCTTC.

This chain uses TRBV6-5 with TRBJ1-4; D call uncertain. The CDR3 sequence is 15 residues long. Germline values: CDR1 MNHEY, CDR2 SVGAGI. The V end lost 4 bases, the J end lost 3 bases, and 12 bases lay between the germline ends. The CDR3 loop is CASSSPAGPNEKLFF. DNA for the CDR3: TGTGCCAGCAGTTCCCCGGCGGGTCCTAATGAAAAACTGTTTTTT.

This rearrangement joins TRBV5-6 to TRBJ1-4; 7 bases fit TRBD1. J lost 2 bases, V lost 2 bases, and 9 bases had no gene match. This CDR3 contains 17 residues. CDR1 is SGHDT, CDR2 YYEEEE, per germline. CDR3 coding DNA: TGTGCCAGCAGCTTAGGCCCCACAGGGGCCACTAATGAAAAACTGTTTTTT. This encodes CASSLGPTGATNEKLFF.

The chain recombines TRBV29-1 with TRBJ2-7; tentatively, D is TRBD1 (5 bases). V shed 2 bases and J shed 2 bases, with 13 bases lying between them. In germline, CDR1 is SQVTM, CDR2 ANQGSEA. The CDR3 has 14 residues. CDR3 sequence: CSVESPDSTYEQYF. As DNA, the CDR3 is TGCAGCGTTGAAAGCCCCGACAGCACCTACGAGCAGTACTTC.

V gene TRBV14 combines with J gene TRBJ2-7; TRBD1 matches at 12 bases. V shed 1 base, J shed 11 bases, and the junction held 6 bases outside the gene matches. In germline, CDR1 is SGHDN, CDR2 FVKESK. This CDR3 is built from 14 residues. CDR3 protein: CASSQAGQGAIKYF. CDR3 coding DNA: TGTGCCAGCAGCCAAGCGGGACAGGGGGCGATTAAGTACTTC.